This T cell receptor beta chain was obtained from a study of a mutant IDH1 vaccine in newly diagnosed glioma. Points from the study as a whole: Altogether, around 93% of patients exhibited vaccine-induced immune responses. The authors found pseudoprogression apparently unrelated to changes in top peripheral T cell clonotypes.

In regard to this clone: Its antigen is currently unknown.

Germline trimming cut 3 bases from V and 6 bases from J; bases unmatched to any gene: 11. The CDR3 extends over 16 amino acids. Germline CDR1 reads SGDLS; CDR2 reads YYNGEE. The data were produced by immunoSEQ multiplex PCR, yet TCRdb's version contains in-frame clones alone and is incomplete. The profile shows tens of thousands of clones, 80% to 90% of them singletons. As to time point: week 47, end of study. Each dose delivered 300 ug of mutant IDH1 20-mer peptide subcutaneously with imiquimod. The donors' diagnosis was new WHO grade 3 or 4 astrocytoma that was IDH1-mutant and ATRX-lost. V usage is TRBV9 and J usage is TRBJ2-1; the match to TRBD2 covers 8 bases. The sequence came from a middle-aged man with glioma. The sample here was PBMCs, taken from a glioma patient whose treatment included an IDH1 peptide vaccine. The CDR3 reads CASSAGAAGELNEQFF. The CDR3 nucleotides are TGTGCCAGCAGCGCTGGCGCAGCGGGAGAGCTCAATGAGCAGTTCTTC.